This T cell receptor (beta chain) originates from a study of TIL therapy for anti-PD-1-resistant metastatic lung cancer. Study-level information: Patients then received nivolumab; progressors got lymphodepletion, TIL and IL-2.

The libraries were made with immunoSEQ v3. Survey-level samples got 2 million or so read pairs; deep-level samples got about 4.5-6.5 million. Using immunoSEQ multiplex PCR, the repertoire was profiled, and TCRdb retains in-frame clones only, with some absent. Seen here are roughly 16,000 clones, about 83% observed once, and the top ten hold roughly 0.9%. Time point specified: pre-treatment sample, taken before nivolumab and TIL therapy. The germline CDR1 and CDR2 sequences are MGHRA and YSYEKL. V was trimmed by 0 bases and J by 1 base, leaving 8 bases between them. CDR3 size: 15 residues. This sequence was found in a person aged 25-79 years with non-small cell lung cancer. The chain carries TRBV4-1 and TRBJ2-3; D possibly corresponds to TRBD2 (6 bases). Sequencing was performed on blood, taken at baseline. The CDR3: CASSQDTGGTDTQYF. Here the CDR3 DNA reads TGCGCCAGCAGCCAAGACACGGGGGGCACAGATACGCAGTATTTT.